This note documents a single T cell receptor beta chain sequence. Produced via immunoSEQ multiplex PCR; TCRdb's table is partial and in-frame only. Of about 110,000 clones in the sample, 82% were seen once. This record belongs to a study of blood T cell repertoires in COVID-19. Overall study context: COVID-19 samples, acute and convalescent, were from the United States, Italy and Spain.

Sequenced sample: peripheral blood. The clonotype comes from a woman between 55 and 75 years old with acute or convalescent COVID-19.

The CDR3 DNA sequence: TGTGCCAGCAGCTTGTTGGACAGCAAAGAGACCCAGTACTTC. This translates into CASSLLDSKETQYF. The V and J genes are TRBV5-6 and TRBJ2-5; possibly TRBD1 for D (6 bases). This CDR3 spans 14 amino acids. V was trimmed by 1 base and J by 3 bases, leaving 10 bases between them. Germline V lookup: CDR1 SGHDT, CDR2 YYEEEE.